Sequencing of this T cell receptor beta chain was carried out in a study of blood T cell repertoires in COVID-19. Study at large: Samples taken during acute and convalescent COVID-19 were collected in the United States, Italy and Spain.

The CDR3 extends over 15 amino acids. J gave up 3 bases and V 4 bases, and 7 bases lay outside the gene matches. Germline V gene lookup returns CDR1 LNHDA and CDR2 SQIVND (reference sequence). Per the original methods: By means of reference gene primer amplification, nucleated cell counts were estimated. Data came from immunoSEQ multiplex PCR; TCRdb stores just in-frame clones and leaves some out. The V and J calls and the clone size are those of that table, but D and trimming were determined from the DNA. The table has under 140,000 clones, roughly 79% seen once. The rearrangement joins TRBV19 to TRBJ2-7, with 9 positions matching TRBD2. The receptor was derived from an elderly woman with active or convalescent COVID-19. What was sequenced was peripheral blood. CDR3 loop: CASSREREAYYEQYF. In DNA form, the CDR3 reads TGTGCCAGTAGTAGGGAGCGGGAGGCTTACTACGAGCAGTACTTC.